Listed here is a single T cell receptor (beta chain). The data were taken from a study of identical twins. TCRdb re-called the 5' RACE reads with MiXCR, one entry per CDR3 protein. The sample holds around 1.7 million distinct CDR3 sequences, about 31% seen once. Sequenced sample: cord blood. The sequence was collected from a newborn girl in good health.

CDR3: CASSLGGAQQETQYF. CDR3 sequence (DNA): TGCGCCAGCAGCTTGGGAGGGGCACAGCAAGAGACCCAGTACTTC. The rearrangement joins TRBV5-1 to TRBJ2-5; D is possibly TRBD1 or TRBD2 (5 bases each). This CDR3 comprises 15 residues. The V end lost 0 bases, the J end lost 2 bases, and 11 bases lay between the germline ends. The germline V gene has CDR1 SGHRS and CDR2 YFSETQ.